This is a list of T cell receptor beta chains from one sample in a study of neoadjuvant anti-PD-1 for oral cavity cancer. Clones were sequenced by immunoSEQ multiplex PCR, and TCRdb holds only the in-frame ones, with some missing. In the table there are about 32,000 clones, about 77% of which are singletons. The sequences come from PBMCs, collected after nivolumab (anti-PD-1) treatment. All receptors derive from a person aged 35-79 years with oral cavity squamous cell carcinoma. Both conserved end residues are part of each CDR3. Fields, in order: V gene, J gene, D gene, CDR3 protein. D genes are given only for firm matches.

TRBV2	TRBJ1-5	TRBD1	CASSALDRAPPYSNQPQHF
TRBV7-9	TRBJ2-7	TRBD1	CASSRTGVGFYEQYF
TRBV5-6	TRBJ2-5	-	CASSSSLGPGETQYF
TRBV7-6	TRBJ1-1	-	CASSLMTTNTEAFF
TRBV6-5	TRBJ1-5	-	CASRSRTSLNQPQHF
TRBV4-3	TRBJ2-7	TRBD2	CASSQDWKRGPSYEQYF
TRBV6-5	TRBJ1-6	-	CASSYSTGPSPLHF
TRBV5-1	TRBJ1-1	-	CASRGIRMNTEAFF
TRBV19	TRBJ2-7	-	CASRPGNARDEQYF
TRBV11-2	TRBJ2-7	TRBD1	CASSLLLGQGSYEQYF
TRBV11-2	TRBJ1-1	-	CASSLVGPTEAFF
TRBV9	TRBJ2-7	-	CASSVTGGTDEQYF
TRBV6-6	TRBJ2-2	-	CASSSSGQSTGELFF
TRBV6-1	TRBJ1-1	-	CASRWGRMNTEAFF
TRBV6-1	TRBJ2-7	TRBD1	CASRRDRGNYEQYF
TRBV10-3	TRBJ2-5	-	CAISEGQETQYF
TRBV7-2	TRBJ1-6	-	CASSLGAGYNSPLHF
TRBV10-3	TRBJ2-7	-	CAISESRGSYEQYF
TRBV7-2	TRBJ1-2	-	CASSSPGYYGYTF
TRBV4-1	TRBJ1-6	-	CASSGRGADNSPLHF
TRBV9	-	-	CASSRGQLSSYEQYF
TRBV28	TRBJ2-7	-	CASSFSGGEQYF
TRBV10-3	TRBJ1-6	-	CAIRQVNNSPLHF
TRBV2	TRBJ1-5	-	CASSEGGQVNQPQHF
TRBV4-1	TRBJ2-5	-	CASSLSPGAGETQYF
TRBV7-2	TRBJ2-3	-	CASSLLRGSTDTQYF
TRBV29-1	TRBJ1-1	-	CTTGGDTEAFF
TRBV9	TRBJ2-6	-	CASSDDTTSVHVLTF
TRBV9	TRBJ2-3	TRBD2	CASSVPTSGVFADTQYF